The 27 T cell receptor beta chains reported below all come from one sample, sequenced in a study of T-cell reconstitution after alpha-beta-depleted transplantation in children. This sample's TCRbeta library carried unique molecular identifier barcodes. TCRdb processed the PCR reads anew with MiXCR; each CDR3 protein has one entry. The table lists some 600,000 distinct CDR3 sequences, under 15% of them singletons. The input for sequencing was PBMCs, mostly from graft donor cells, taken 360 days after TCRalphabeta/CD19-depleted stem cell transplant. Every receptor here comes from a male patient aged 10 to 17 who had a stem cell transplant for acute myeloid leukemia, so the T cells may come from the graft donor.

This clonotype came up many times. The gene calls are TRBV7-9 and TRBJ2-1; the D is unclear. V lost 2 bases, J lost 10 bases, and 9 bases lay in between. Germline CDR1 SEHNR, CDR2 FQNEAQ (reference sequence). CDR3 length: 12 amino acids. The CDR3 sequence is CASSLNGFEQFF. The CDR3, as DNA: TGTGCCAGCAGCTTAAATGGGTTCGAGCAGTTCTTC.

This clonotype was seen a handful of times. The CDR3 nucleotides read TGTGCCAGCAGCCAAGATGGGGGTTCTGAAGCTTTCTTT. Its protein product is CASSQDGGSEAFF. This sequence joins TRBV4-2 and TRBJ1-1; possibly TRBD1 for D (5 bases). Trimming removed 0 bases from V and 6 bases from J, with 8 bases in between. CDR1 is LGHNA, CDR2 YNFKEQ, per germline. The CDR3 contains 13 residues.

There are many counts of this clonotype. V usage is TRBV5-1 and J usage is TRBJ2-4, with D possibly TRBD2 on 6 matching bases. The CDR3 length is 16 residues. Per germline, CDR1 SGHRS and CDR2 YFSETQ. V was shortened by 0 bases and J by 0 bases, with 10 bases between the two germline ends. CDR3 region: CASSLVRAGAKNIQYF. CDR3 nucleotides: TGCGCCAGCAGCTTGGTACGAGCGGGAGCCAAAAACATTCAGTACTTC. The variable domain in full, completed from reference TRBV5-1 and TRBJ2-4, reads KAGVTQTPRYLIKTRGQQVTLSCSPISGHRSVSWYQQTPGQGLQFLFEYFSETQRNKGNFPGRFSGRQFSNSRSEMNVSTLELGDSALYLCASSLVRAGAKNIQYFGAGTRLSVL.

This clonotype has just a few counts. CDR3 loop: CASSQGTSGSSEQFF. CDR3 nucleotides: TGTGCCAGCAGCCAAGGGACTAGCGGGAGTAGTGAGCAGTTCTTC. This chain uses TRBV3-1 with TRBJ2-1, with 13 bases matching TRBD2. The ends lost 1 base at V and 9 bases at J; junction bases unmatched: 3. Germline V lookup: CDR1 LGHDT, CDR2 YNNKEL (reference sequence). The CDR3 is 15 amino acids.

This clonotype has ten or more counts. A read error may account for a junction end that differs from germline. The chain combines TRBV7-8 with TRBJ2-7; D may be TRBD1 or TRBD2 (5 bases each). The length of the CDR3 is 13 residues. The germline V gene has CDR1 SGHVS and CDR2 FQNEAQ. The CDR3: CASSLLLGTAISF. CDR3 nucleotides: TGTGCCAGCAGCTTACTGTTAGGGACGGCCATAAGCTTC.

The chain recombines TRBV7-3 with TRBJ1-1; D gene ambiguous. The germline CDR1 and CDR2 sequences are SGHTA and FQGTGA. With 2 bases removed from V and 4 bases from J, the gap between germline ends came to 11 bases. CDR3 size: 14 residues. DNA for the CDR3: TGTGCCAGCAGCTTAGAACCTTCTTCCACTGAAGCTTTCTTT. Its protein product is CASSLEPSSTEAFF.

This sequence joins TRBV27 and TRBJ2-1; tentatively, D is TRBD2 (5 bases). This CDR3 spans 17 amino acids. Trimming removed 6 bases from V and 5 bases from J, with 23 bases in between. Looked up from germline, CDR1 is MNHEY and CDR2 is SMNVEV (reference sequence). CDR3 DNA: TGTGCCAGCAGAATAGTTAGCAGCGGAGCTTGGGACAATGAGCAGTTCTTC. The encoded protein is CASRIVSSGAWDNEQFF.

This clonotype has ten or more counts. The V and J genes are TRBV29-1 and TRBJ2-3, with TRBD1 matching 8 bases. Per the germline V gene, CDR1 is SQVTM and CDR2 is ANQGSEA. The J segment lost 2 bases and the V segment lost 1 base, leaving 5 bases of the junction unmatched. This CDR3 region has 15 residues. The CDR3 region is CSVEGIRGPTDTQYF. Here the CDR3 DNA reads TGCAGCGTTGAAGGAATCAGGGGGCCCACAGATACGCAGTATTTT.

There are a few counts of this clonotype. The DNA for the CDR3 is TGTGCCTGGAAGGGGAACCGAGTCTCCTACGAGCAGTACTTC. Its protein product is CAWKGNRVSYEQYF. This chain links TRBV30 with TRBJ2-7; D possibly corresponds to TRBD1 (5 bases). This CDR3 is built from 14 residues. The germline V and J ends were trimmed by 4 bases and 0 bases, with 13 bases remaining between them. Germline assignment: CDR1 GTSNPN and CDR2 SVGIG (reference sequence). Looking up the rest from reference TRBV30 and TRBJ2-7 gives the full variable domain: SQTIHQWPATLVQPVGSPLSLECTVEGTSNPNLYWYRQAAGRGLQLLFYSVGIGQISSEVPQNLSASRPQDRQFILSSKKLLLSDSGFYLCAWKGNRVSYEQYFGPGTRLTVT.

This clonotype was seen repeatedly, ten times or more. This may stem from a read error, because a much larger clone lies one nucleotide away. V and J are TRBV9 and TRBJ1-2; no definite D call. Germline V gene lookup returns CDR1 SGDLS and CDR2 YYNGEE. The germline V and J ends were trimmed by 0 bases and 2 bases, with 5 bases remaining between them. This CDR3 contains 13 residues. The chain's CDR3 is CASSVGQNYGYTF. In DNA form, the CDR3 reads TGTGCCAGCAGCGTAGGACAAAACTATGGCTACACCTTC.

This clonotype turned up a few times. This chain connects TRBV9 to TRBJ2-4; D ambiguous. V was clipped by 1 base and J by 5 bases, with 22 bases between them. CDR1 is SGDLS, CDR2 YYNGEE, per germline. The CDR3 is made up of 18 amino acids. The CDR3 DNA reads TGTGCCAGCAGCGTATACGATGACTCGGGTAGCCTACAAAACATTCAGTACTTC. This translates into CASSVYDDSGSLQNIQYF. Together with reference TRBV9 and TRBJ2-4, the CDR3 gives the full variable domain: DSGVTQTPKHLITATGQRVTLRCSPRSGDLSVYWYQQSLDQGLQFLIQYYNGEERAKGNILERFSAQQFPDLHSELNLSSLELGDSALYFCASSVYDDSGSLQNIQYFGAGTRLSVL.

The genes are TRBV6-4 and TRBJ2-5; tentative D call: TRBD2 (7 bases). The germline gives CDR1 MRHNA, CDR2 SNTAGT. Trimming took 6 bases from V and 5 from J, leaving 19 bases between them. The CDR3 sequence is 15 residues long. CDR3 coding DNA: TGTGCCAGCAGATGGGGGGGGGCGATTGATGAGACCCAGTACTTC. It yields the protein CASRWGGAIDETQYF.

This chain links TRBV6-2 or TRBV6-3 with TRBJ2-1, with 8 nucleotides matching TRBD2. CDR1 is MNHEY, CDR2 SVGEGT, per germline. CDR3 length equals 14 residues. V shed 2 bases and J 8 bases; nucleotides not matched to a gene: 5. CDR3 protein: CASSYGGRRDEQFF. CDR3 DNA sequence: TGTGCCAGCAGTTACGGCGGGAGGAGAGATGAGCAGTTCTTC.

To note about this clonotype: The missing conserved phenylalanine or tryptophan at the end of this CDR3 makes a read error likely. The V gene is TRBV28, the J gene TRBJ2-1; 9 nucleotides agree with TRBD2. CDR3 length: 15 amino acids. In germline, CDR1 is MDHEN, CDR2 SYDVKM. Unmatched junction bases numbered 5, after V lost 3 bases and J lost 5 bases. The CDR3 protein is CASSFLAGGHNEQFY. The DNA for the CDR3 is TGTGCCAGCAGTTTTTTGGCGGGAGGGCACAATGAGCAGTTCTAC.

The chain couples TRBV12-3 or TRBV12-4 to TRBJ2-7; 12 nucleotides agree with TRBD2. This CDR3 comprises 17 residues. V gave up 1 base and J gave up 3 bases; unmatched junction bases: 7. CDR3 nucleotides: TGTGCCAGCAGTTTAGGGGGAAGACTAGCGGGGGTCTACGAGCAGTACTTC. It translates to CASSLGGRLAGVYEQYF.

This clonotype appeared a few times. This chain uses TRBV9 with TRBJ2-5, with 9 nucleotides matching TRBD2. The ends lost 3 bases at V and 2 bases at J; junction bases unmatched: 8. The CDR3 sequence is 16 residues long. From germline, CDR1 is SGDLS and CDR2 YYNGEE. The CDR3 sequence: CASSDPGLAYQETQYF. The CDR3 region has the DNA TGTGCCAGCAGCGACCCGGGACTAGCTTATCAAGAGACCCAGTACTTC.

The CDR3 region is CSASYSGRAPETQYF. As DNA, the CDR3 is TGCAGTGCCAGTTATAGCGGGAGGGCCCCAGAGACCCAGTACTTC. The chain joins TRBV20-1 to TRBJ2-5; 11 nucleotides match TRBD2. Trimming took 6 bases from V and 4 from J; bases not matched to a gene: 10. Germline V gene data show CDR1 as DFQATT and CDR2 as SNEGSKA (reference sequence). The CDR3 length is 15 residues.

This clonotype was recorded a few times. V usage is TRBV29-1 and J usage is TRBJ2-1; 10 bases are a match to TRBD2. The CDR3 has 12 residues. The J segment lost 10 bases and the V segment lost 5 bases, leaving 5 bases of the junction unmatched. Germline CDR1 reads SQVTM; CDR2 reads ANQGSEA. CDR3 residues: CSVPSGSREQFF. The CDR3 nucleotides read TGCAGCGTTCCTAGCGGGAGTCGGGAGCAGTTCTTC.

The chain joins TRBV2 to TRBJ1-4; D uncertain. Germline V lookup: CDR1 SNHLY, CDR2 FYNNEI. Trimming cost V 7 bases and J 8 bases, with 20 bases left between them. The CDR3 sequence is 15 residues long. The CDR3 spells CASTASIIVGEKLFF. CDR3 bases: TGTGCCAGCACTGCCTCCATAATCGTTGGGGAAAAACTGTTTTTT.

The V call is TRBV7-3, the J call TRBJ2-7; D possibly corresponds to TRBD1 (6 bases). The CDR3 runs 19 residues. CDR1 is SGHTA and CDR2 is FQGTGA in the germline V gene. V lost 2 bases and J lost 2, with 25 bases in between. The CDR3 DNA reads as TGTGCCAGCAGCTTATGGGGAATGACCGGGACACTTACCACCTACGAGCAGTACTTC. Encoded protein: CASSLWGMTGTLTTYEQYF.

The J gene is TRBJ2-2, the V gene TRBV7-3; D unresolved. Germline V lookup: CDR1 SGHTA, CDR2 FQGTGA. V was clipped by 1 base and J by 5 bases, with 11 bases between them. This CDR3 comprises 15 residues. CDR3 residues: CASSLNGGWTGELFF. Here the CDR3 DNA reads TGTGCCAGCAGCTTAAACGGTGGTTGGACCGGGGAGCTGTTTTTT.

This clonotype was recorded a few times. The chain combines TRBV6-4 with TRBJ1-5, with 11 bases aligning to TRBD1. Germline values: CDR1 MRHNA, CDR2 SNTAGT. The CDR3 is 17 residues long. Unmatched junction bases numbered 12, after V lost 7 bases and J lost 4 bases. In DNA form, the CDR3 reads TGTGCCAGCAACCCAGGTTCGGGACAGGGGGGAAATCAGCCCCAGCATTTT. Protein: CASNPGSGQGGNQPQHF.

The gene calls are TRBV10-3 and TRBJ1-6, with D unclear. The V gene's germline CDR1 is ENHRY and CDR2 SYGVKD. There are 18 residues in the CDR3. V was pared by 3 bases and J by 0 bases, with 15 bases between. This CDR3 is CAISEVLSESSYNSPLHF. Written as DNA, the CDR3 is TGTGCCATCAGTGAAGTCCTTAGCGAGAGCTCCTATAATTCACCCCTCCACTTT.

DNA of the CDR3: TGTGCCAGCAGCGGAAACATCCGGGGAGAGACCCAGTACTTC. It yields the protein CASSGNIRGETQYF. The chain carries TRBV9 and TRBJ2-5, with a possible D match to TRBD2 (5 bases). Trimming stripped 3 bases from V and 4 bases from J, with 13 bases between. This CDR3 region has 14 residues. Looked up from germline, CDR1 is SGDLS and CDR2 is YYNGEE.

About this clonotype: The junction departs from the called germline gene at one end, perhaps through a read error. The chain combines TRBV3-1 with TRBJ1-1, with D uncertain. The CDR3 has 14 amino acids. Per germline, CDR1 LGHDT and CDR2 YNNKEL (reference sequence). The CDR3: CASSQRVPNTQAFF. In nucleotides, the CDR3 is TGTGCCAGCAGCCAGCGGGTCCCTAACACTCAAGCTTTCTTT.

A few counts support this clonotype. The chain links TRBV14 to TRBJ1-1; TRBD1 matches at 9 bases. V shed 3 bases, J shed 7 bases, and the junction held 9 bases outside the gene matches. CDR3 length: 15 amino acids. Germline-derived CDR1 and CDR2 are SGHDN and FVKESK. The CDR3 loop is CASSQETGGQSEAFF. CDR3 nucleotide sequence: TGTGCCAGCAGCCAGGAAACAGGGGGCCAGAGTGAAGCTTTCTTT.

V gene TRBV20-1 combines with J gene TRBJ2-1; possibly TRBD1 or TRBD2 for D (5 bases each). There are 17 residues in the CDR3. CDR1 DFQATT and CDR2 SNEGSKA come from the germline V gene (reference sequence). The ends were cut back, 3 bases at V and 0 bases at J, with 18 bases in the middle. The CDR3 nucleotides read TGCAGTGCTAGGGACTGGGGACCTACTAGCTCCTACAATGAGCAGTTCTTC. It yields the protein CSARDWGPTSSYNEQFF.